Below, one T cell receptor (beta chain) is given with its context. Its specific antigen is unknown. No much larger clonotype is one base removed from it; base qualities were not supplied. Via the germline V gene (reference sequence), CDR1 is LNHDA and CDR2 SQIVND. Relative to germline, V is missing 3 bases and J is missing 4 bases, with 12 bases of the junction outside any gene match. From cysteine to phenylalanine, the CDR3 is 19 amino acids long. The CDR3 DNA has 57 bases and is translated from base 1. Libraries of naive CD8 T cells were built from about 20,000 to 1,000,000 sorted cells, with 10%, 30% or 50% of the purified RNA used. Naive CD8 T cells were FACS-sorted as CD8+CD4-CCR7+CD45RA+ on a BD FACSAria II into RLT Plus buffer. To test detection sensitivity, Jurkat RNA equivalent to roughly eleven TCR copies was spiked into samples of roughly 18,000-1,000,000 naive CD8 T cells. CD8 T cells were enriched with RosetteSep CD8+ T Cell Enrichment Cocktail and Ficoll-Paque, followed by ACK red cell lysis.

This entry is derived from a study of molecular identifiers for immune sequencing clone quantification (dated by TCRdb to between 2017 and 2018). Regarding the research as a whole: For a replicate experiment, RNA from around 18,000 or 91,000 naive CD8 T cells was divided into five aliquots, and four of the five aliquots were sequenced. This methods study used CD8 T cells to benchmark TCR RNA copy counting and molecular-identifier clustering-based TCR repertoire sequencing (MIDCIRS). Paper-wide results and their limitations: A single cell's worth of spiked-in Jurkat TCR RNA was reported detectable even among 750,000 to 1,000,000 naive CD8 T cells. Identical TCR molecules sharing a barcode could cause highly expanded clone sizes to be underestimated. The naive libraries included spiked-in Jurkat TCR RNA (about nine copies' worth), and this Jurkat TCR RNA is not part of the donor repertoire. In CMV-specific effector cells, over 99% of molecules were held by clones above 20 RNA copies, whereas under 1% of molecules were held by such clones in naive cells. When barcode sub-clustering was not used, chimeric consensus sequences inflated TCR diversity, with chimeras reaching as high as 47%. Around 2.9 recovered TCR RNA copies per cell were obtained by modeling, versus 9 to 10 by digital PCR, implying a capture efficiency of 30% to 35%.

Preparation of the library involved PCR. Sequenced on an Illumina HiSeq 4000. Bulk TCR libraries were prepared as previously described, using TCR primers listed in Table S5. Purification of total RNA was performed with the Qiagen AllPrep DNA/RNA kit. Reads from multiple sequencing runs of the same library were pooled before analysis. The study's own analysis went as follows. Only reads with exact TCR constant sequence were kept, trimmed to 150 nt, and grouped by their 12-nt molecular barcodes. Reads inside each barcode group were sub-clustered using a 15% Levenshtein threshold, and a quality-weighted consensus sequence was constructed for each RNA molecule. Non-functional sequences were excluded, and lower-count sequences lying one edit away from another sequence were also excluded. Based on fitting two negative binomial distributions, any barcode sub-cluster with under 20% of the maximum read count was discarded. TCRdb reran the public reads through fastp at Q25 and MiXCR, keeping productive beta chains. Identical CDR3 protein sequences are pooled into one entry, listed with their most common genes and DNA. TCRdb's processing, not the authors' own work, is the source of the V and J calls. This sample holds about 640,000 distinct CDR3 sequences; approximately 20% were observed only once. Roughly 0.83% of the sample lies in the top ten.

The specimen sequenced was naive CD8+ T cells from blood, with Jurkat cell RNA spiked in. In light of the paper, this sample's cell subset or site label describes: FACS-sorted CD8+CD4-CCR7+CD45RA+ naive T cells. The receptor was isolated from a human donor in good health. Some libraries in this study had Jurkat cell RNA spiked in. The chain was built from TRBV19 and TRBJ2-2; 12 bases in between match TRBD2. The DNA sequence is as follows: TGTGCCAGTAGTATGTCGGGACTAGCGGGCCCGACGAGCACCGGGGAGCTGTTTTTT. It is translated as CASSMSGLAGPTSTGELFF.